A single sample is the source of the 3 T cell receptor beta chains below, sequenced in a study of T cells in Graves' hyperthyroidism and ophthalmopathy. Template material for amplifying TCR beta CDR3 regions consisted of RNA transcripts. During a first-round RT-PCR of the TCR CDR3, the HTBI primer set was used. TCRdb itself ran the multiplex PCR reads through MiXCR, one entry per CDR3 protein. This sample has about 480,000 distinct CDR3 sequences, with around 22% found just once. Material: blood. The receptor source for this set is a woman aged 25-40 years with Graves' ophthalmopathy.

Of note for this clonotype: One junction end does not reproduce the germline sequence, and a read error may be involved. The chain combines TRBV25-1 with TRBJ1-5; no definite D call. The CDR3 is 13 amino acids. The germline V gene encodes CDR1 MGHDK and CDR2 SYGVNS. The CDR3 nucleotides read TGTGCCGGCAGGCAAGGGTGGGTCCAGCCCCAGCATTTT. Its protein product is CAGRQGWVQPQHF.

This clonotype was observed at least ten times. This chain joins TRBV7-2 and TRBJ1-5; D is unclear. Germline CDR1 is SGHTA and CDR2 is FQGNSA. The CDR3 spans 14 residues. The V gene lost 2 bases and the J gene lost 1 base, with 6 bases spanning the gap. The CDR3 nucleotides read TGTGCCAGCAGCTTATTGCTAAGCAATCAGCCCCAGCATTTT. This gives the protein CASSLLLSNQPQHF.

The chain joins TRBV29-1 to TRBJ1-2, with 11 bases fitting TRBD1. Germline V gene data show CDR1 as SQVTM and CDR2 as ANQGSEA. This CDR3 spans 15 amino acids. J lost 2 bases, V lost 6 bases, and 8 bases had no gene match. This CDR3 reads CSVAGTGGANYGYTF. CDR3 nucleotides: TGCAGCGTAGCCGGGACAGGGGGGGCCAACTATGGCTACACCTTC.